These 27 T cell receptor beta chains share one sample of origin, sequenced in a study of early T cells in non-severe SARS-CoV-2 infection. TCRdb fed the 5' RACE reads into MiXCR, producing one record per CDR3 protein. The table lists roughly 100,000 distinct CDR3 sequences, over 10% of them singletons. Source material: whole blood. The receptors were gathered from an adult who was a healthcare worker with PCR-confirmed SARS-CoV-2 infection or an uninfected control (not recorded which).

This clonotype was observed many times. The chain combines TRBV7-2 with TRBJ2-5; D unresolved. Trimming left V 3 bases short and J 2 bases short, with 10 bases between. Germline CDR1 SGHTA, CDR2 FQGNSA. The CDR3 spans 14 residues. CDR3 residues: CASSFQRDQETQYF. In DNA, the CDR3 is TGTGCCAGCAGCTTCCAGCGCGATCAAGAGACCCAGTACTTC.

This chain joins TRBV7-2 and TRBJ2-1, with 7 bases identical to TRBD2. There are 17 residues in the CDR3. The germline CDR1 and CDR2 sequences are SGHTA and FQGNSA. Losses at the gene ends were 2 bases for V and 6 bases for J; bases not matched to a gene: 13. CDR3 loop: CASSLWVSASGANEQFF. The DNA of the CDR3 is TGTGCCAGCAGCTTATGGGTTTCGGCTAGCGGAGCCAATGAGCAGTTCTTC.

This clonotype came up a few times. The rearrangement joins TRBV5-1 to TRBJ2-7, with D possibly matching TRBD1 (5 bases). Trimming shortened V by 1 base and J by 5 bases, and 16 bases separated the two germline ends. CDR1 SGHRS and CDR2 YFSETQ come from the germline V gene. The length of the CDR3 is 15 residues. The CDR3 DNA follows: TGCGCCAGCAGCTTGCCCAACAGGAAGGTTGACGAGCAGTACTTC. The encoded protein is CASSLPNRKVDEQYF.

This clonotype was recorded many times. The chain links TRBV6-6 to TRBJ2-4; 7 bases align to TRBD1. Per the germline V gene, CDR1 is MNHNY and CDR2 is SVGAGI (reference sequence). This CDR3 has 12 amino acids. J was trimmed by 10 bases and V by 6 bases; bases with no gene match: 6. The CDR3: CASSTTGEIQYF. CDR3 coding DNA: TGTGCCAGCAGCACCACAGGGGAGATTCAGTACTTC.

This clonotype was counted ten times or more. The CDR3 loop reads CASSLGTSGPLDHEQYF. CDR3 bases: TGTGCCAGCAGCTTGGGGACTAGCGGGCCCCTCGACCACGAGCAGTACTTC. The gene calls are TRBV5-4 and TRBJ2-7, with TRBD2 identical over 11 bases. With V trimmed by 0 bases and J by 5 bases, 10 bases remained unmatched. The CDR3 length is 17 residues. CDR1 SGHNT and CDR2 YYREEE come from the germline V gene (reference sequence).

V gene TRBV11-3 combines with J gene TRBJ2-4; 11 bases are a match to TRBD2. Germline assignment: CDR1 SGHNT and CDR2 YENEEA. The CDR3 runs 20 residues. Losses at the gene ends were 7 bases for V and 0 bases for J; bases not matched to a gene: 17. The chain's CDR3 is CASNKVAGGPGHLAKNIQYF. In DNA, the CDR3 is TGTGCCAGCAACAAAGTAGCGGGAGGGCCCGGACATCTAGCCAAAAACATTCAGTACTTC.

In its sample, this clonotype was seen many times. The chain links TRBV24-1 to TRBJ2-2; TRBD1 aligns across 7 bases. Germline V gene sequence: CDR1 KGHDR, CDR2 SFDVKD. This CDR3 has 18 residues. Germline trimming cut 0 bases from V and 0 bases from J; bases unmatched to any gene: 6. This chain's CDR3 is CATSDLPGRGSNTGELFF. In DNA form, the CDR3 reads TGTGCCACCAGTGATTTGCCCGGCAGGGGGTCGAACACCGGGGAGCTGTTTTTT.

There are many counts of this clonotype. The chain is built from TRBV20-1 and TRBJ1-1; D uncertain. The CDR3 extends over 12 amino acids. V was cut by 6 bases and J by 0 bases, with 8 bases left in between. CDR1 is DFQATT, CDR2 SNEGSKA, per germline (reference sequence). CDR3 in DNA: TGCAGTGCCCTCTATATGAACACTGAAGCTTTCTTT. This encodes CSALYMNTEAFF.

The table lists this clonotype with many counts. The rearrangement uses TRBV12-3 or TRBV12-4 and TRBJ2-3, with 14 bases that match TRBD2. The CDR3 loop spans 17 amino acids. V trimming: 6 bases; J trimming: 6 bases; junction bases outside the gene matches: 11. The CDR3: CASSLFRLAGGRDTQYF. Here the CDR3 DNA reads TGTGCCAGCAGCCTCTTTCGACTAGCGGGAGGGCGGGATACGCAGTATTTT.

This clonotype showed up just a few times. This rearrangement joins TRBV18 to TRBJ1-5; D is possibly TRBD1 (5 bases). This CDR3 has 15 amino acids. Trimming shortened V by 0 bases and J by 4 bases, and 10 bases separated the two germline ends. Germline values: CDR1 KGHSH, CDR2 LQKENI. The CDR3 region has the DNA TGTGCCAGCTCACCACCCGCCAGGGCTAATCAGCCCCAGCATTTT. Translation gives CASSPPARANQPQHF.

This clonotype has a count of ten or more. The chain combines TRBV7-6 with TRBJ2-1; 10 nucleotides align to TRBD1. Germline V gene sequence: CDR1 SGHVS, CDR2 FNYEAQ. Trimming took 5 bases from V and 9 from J; bases not matched to a gene: 10. The CDR3 is 15 residues long. The CDR3 loop reads CASSIGQGGPGEQFF. The CDR3 DNA reads TGTGCCAGCAGCATCGGACAGGGGGGCCCTGGTGAGCAGTTCTTC.

The V call is TRBV7-6, the J call TRBJ2-1; 14 bases agree with TRBD2. This CDR3 is 21 amino acids long. V was clipped by 1 base and J by 1 base; unmatched bases: 12. Germline CDR1 and CDR2: SGHVS and FNYEAQ. Written as DNA, the CDR3 is TGTGCCAGCAGCTTAGGACCGCCGGGGACTAGCGGGAGTGGGTCCTACAATGAGCAGTTCTTC. Translated: CASSLGPPGTSGSGSYNEQFF.

Many counts were recorded for this clonotype. The gene calls are TRBV9 and TRBJ2-7; the D is unclear. This CDR3 is 11 amino acids long. Germline V gene lookup returns CDR1 SGDLS and CDR2 YYNGEE. V was pared by 3 bases and J by 1 base, with 2 bases between. CDR3 coding DNA: TGTGCCAGCAGCGCGTCCTACGAGCAGTACTTC. Translated: CASSASYEQYF.

V and J are TRBV5-4 and TRBJ2-3; the match to TRBD2 covers 13 bases. This CDR3 contains 16 residues. V lost 4 bases and J lost 3; bases outside the gene matches: 5. Germline V gene data show CDR1 as SGHNT and CDR2 as YYREEE (reference sequence). CDR3 protein: CASSAATSGRTDTQYF. DNA for the CDR3: TGTGCCAGCAGCGCGGCGACTAGCGGGAGGACAGATACGCAGTATTTT.

This clonotype was detected a few times. V and J are TRBV5-1 and TRBJ2-3; TRBD2 aligns across 10 bases. The CDR3 loop spans 15 amino acids. V lost 0 bases, J lost 11 bases, and 9 bases stayed unmatched. Germline CDR1 and CDR2: SGHRS and YFSETQ. Here the CDR3 DNA reads TGCGCCAGCAGCTTGGCCGGGAGCGGGAGGGCCCAGCAGTATTTT. Translating it yields CASSLAGSGRAQQYF.

This chain joins TRBV24-1 and TRBJ2-1; 9 positions agree with TRBD2. CDR3 size: 15 residues. The ends lost 5 bases at V and 2 bases at J; junction bases unmatched: 3. Germline CDR1 is KGHDR and CDR2 is SFDVKD. The CDR3 sequence: CATSGGGRAYNEQFF. The CDR3 nucleotides read TGTGCCACCAGTGGGGGCGGGAGGGCCTACAATGAGCAGTTCTTC.

The V and J genes are TRBV11-1 and TRBJ1-1; the match to TRBD1 covers 8 bases. V shed 0 bases, J shed 2 bases, and the junction held 8 bases outside the gene matches. Germline V CDR1 and CDR2: SGHAT, FQDESV (reference sequence). The CDR3 consists of 17 residues. The CDR3 bases are TGTGCCAGCAGCTTAGCGGAGTGGACAGGGAACAACACTGAAGCTTTCTTT. Protein sequence: CASSLAEWTGNNTEAFF.

This clonotype has a count of ten or more. CDR3: CASSETDTQYF. The CDR3 DNA is TGCGCCAGCAGCGAGACAGATACGCAGTATTTT. The rearrangement links TRBV5-1 to TRBJ2-3; no reliable D call. V was shortened by 4 bases and J by 3 bases, with 3 bases between the two germline ends. CDR3 size: 11 residues. Germline V gene data show CDR1 as SGHRS and CDR2 as YFSETQ.

The chain combines TRBV6-6 with TRBJ2-1; no reliable D call. Trimming shortened V by 7 bases and J by 4 bases, and 17 bases separated the two germline ends. Germline lookup yields CDR1 MNHNY and CDR2 SVGAGI (reference sequence). The CDR3 loop spans 15 amino acids. The CDR3: CASTNARSLYNEQFF. CDR3 DNA: TGTGCCAGCACTAACGCTCGTAGCCTTTACAATGAGCAGTTCTTC.

This clonotype was seen just once. This chain uses TRBV28 with TRBJ1-2; no clear D. V gave up 3 bases and J gave up 8 bases, with 13 bases separating them. Germline values: CDR1 MDHEN, CDR2 SYDVKM. This CDR3 is built from 13 residues. The CDR3 here is CASSFRQNEGYTF. CDR3 nucleotides: TGTGCCAGCAGTTTTCGGCAGAACGAGGGCTACACCTTC.

This clonotype was picked up a small number of times. The chain carries TRBV10-3 and TRBJ1-2; 8 nucleotides agree with TRBD1. The CDR3 spans 14 residues. V was pared by 8 bases and J by 4 bases, with 9 bases of the junction left unmatched. Germline CDR1 reads ENHRY; CDR2 reads SYGVKD. CDR3 amino acids: CAIAGQGKSYGYTF. The DNA for the CDR3 is TGTGCCATCGCTGGACAGGGCAAAAGCTATGGCTACACCTTC.

This clonotype has a handful of counts. V and J are TRBV10-3 and TRBJ1-1; D is unclear. Germline lookup yields CDR1 ENHRY and CDR2 SYGVKD. The germline V and J ends were trimmed by 2 bases and 2 bases, with 0 bases remaining between them. This CDR3 spans 11 amino acids. Here the CDR3 DNA reads TGTGCCATCAGTGAGAACACTGAAGCTTTCTTT. Translating it yields CAISENTEAFF.

This clonotype was found many times. The gene calls are TRBV6-2 or TRBV6-3 and TRBJ1-1, with D hard to call. The length of the CDR3 is 14 residues. The germline V and J ends were trimmed by 3 bases and 0 bases, with 8 bases remaining between them. Germline V gene sequence: CDR1 MNHEY, CDR2 SVGEGT. In nucleotides, the CDR3 is TGTGCCAGCAGTTATCTGGAGTTGAACACTGAAGCTTTCTTT. Its translation: CASSYLELNTEAFF.

J is TRBJ1-1 and V is TRBV28; no definite D call. The CDR3 runs to 13 residues. Germline values: CDR1 MDHEN, CDR2 SYDVKM. The V end was cut by 3 bases, the J end by 6 bases, with 11 bases between. CDR3: CASSFSQRAEAFF. The CDR3 DNA reads as TGTGCCAGCAGTTTCAGTCAGAGAGCTGAAGCTTTCTTT.

As regards this clonotype: One end of the junction fails to match germline, which may point to a read error. The chain combines TRBV6-1 with TRBJ1-4, with 7 bases that match TRBD1. Germline assignment: CDR1 MNHNS and CDR2 SASEGT. The CDR3 extends over 11 amino acids. The CDR3: CASRLTGVLYF. The CDR3 region has the DNA TGTGCCAGCAGACTCACAGGGGTGCTATATTTT.

This clonotype was seen only a few times. Here the CDR3 reads CASSQMSYEQYF. DNA for the CDR3: TGTGCCAGCAGTCAAATGTCGTACGAGCAGTACTTC. The rearrangement joins TRBV28 to TRBJ2-7; D is uncertain. The germline V and J ends were trimmed by 5 bases and 4 bases, with 9 bases remaining between them. This CDR3 has 12 amino acids. Germline lookup yields CDR1 MDHEN and CDR2 SYDVKM.

In DNA form, the CDR3 reads TGTGCCAGCAGTTACAATGGTGGTCCTGGCATTCAGTACTTC. Its protein product is CASSYNGGPGIQYF. The rearrangement joins TRBV6-2 or TRBV6-3 to TRBJ2-4; no clear D. The germline V gene encodes CDR1 MNHEY and CDR2 SVGEGT. The CDR3 extends over 14 amino acids. Trimming took 2 bases from V and 9 from J, leaving 14 bases between them.